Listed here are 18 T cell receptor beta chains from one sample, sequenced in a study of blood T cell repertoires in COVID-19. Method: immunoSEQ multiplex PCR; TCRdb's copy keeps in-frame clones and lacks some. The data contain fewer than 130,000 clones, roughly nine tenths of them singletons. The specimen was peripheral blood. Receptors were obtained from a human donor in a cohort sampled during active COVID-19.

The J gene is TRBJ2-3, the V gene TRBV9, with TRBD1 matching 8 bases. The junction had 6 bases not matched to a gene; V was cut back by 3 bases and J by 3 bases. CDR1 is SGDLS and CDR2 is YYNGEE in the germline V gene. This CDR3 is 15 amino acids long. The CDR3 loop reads CASSASGGRTDTQYF. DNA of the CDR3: TGTGCCAGCAGCGCCTCAGGGGGCAGGACAGATACGCAGTATTTT.

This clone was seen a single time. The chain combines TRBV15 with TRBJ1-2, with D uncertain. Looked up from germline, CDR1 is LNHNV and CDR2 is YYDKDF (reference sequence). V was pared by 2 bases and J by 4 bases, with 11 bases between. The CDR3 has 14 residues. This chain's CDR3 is CATSRPSGIYGYTF. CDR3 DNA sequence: TGTGCCACCAGCAGACCTTCGGGGATCTATGGCTACACCTTC.

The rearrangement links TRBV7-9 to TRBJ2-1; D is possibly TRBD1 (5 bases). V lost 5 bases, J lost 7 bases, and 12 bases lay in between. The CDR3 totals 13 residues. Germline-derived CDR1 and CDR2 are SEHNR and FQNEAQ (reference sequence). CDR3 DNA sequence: TGTGCCAGCAGCCAATCAGGGTCAAATGAGCAGTTCTTC. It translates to CASSQSGSNEQFF.

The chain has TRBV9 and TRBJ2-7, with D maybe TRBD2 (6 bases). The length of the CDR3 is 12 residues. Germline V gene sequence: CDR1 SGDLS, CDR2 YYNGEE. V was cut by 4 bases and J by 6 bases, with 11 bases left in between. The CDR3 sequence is CASSLTGVEQYF. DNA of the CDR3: TGTGCCAGCAGCCTCACGGGGGTCGAGCAGTACTTC.

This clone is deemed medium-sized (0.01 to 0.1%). The chain's CDR3 is CASSLMSSGNTIYF. The CDR3 DNA sequence: TGTGCCAGCAGCTTGATGAGCTCTGGAAACACCATATATTTT. The chain employs TRBV7-9 and TRBJ1-3; D is unresolved. Between the trimmed V and J ends, which lost 3 bases and 0 bases, there was a span of 6 bases. This CDR3 region has 14 residues. Germline assignment: CDR1 SEHNR and CDR2 FQNEAQ (reference sequence).

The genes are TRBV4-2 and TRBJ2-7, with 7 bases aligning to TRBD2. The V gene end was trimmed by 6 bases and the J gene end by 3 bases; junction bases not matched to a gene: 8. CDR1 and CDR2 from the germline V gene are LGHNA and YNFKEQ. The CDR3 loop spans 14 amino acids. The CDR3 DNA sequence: TGTGCCAGCAGTCAGATACTAGCGAACTACGAGCAGTACTTC. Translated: CASSQILANYEQYF.

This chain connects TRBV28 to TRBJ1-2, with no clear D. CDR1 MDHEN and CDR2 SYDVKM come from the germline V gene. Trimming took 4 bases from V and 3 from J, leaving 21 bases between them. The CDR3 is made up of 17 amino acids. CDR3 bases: TGTGCCAGCAGTTATACCCCCCCCCGCACCTTAGACTATGGCTACACCTTC. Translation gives CASSYTPPRTLDYGYTF.

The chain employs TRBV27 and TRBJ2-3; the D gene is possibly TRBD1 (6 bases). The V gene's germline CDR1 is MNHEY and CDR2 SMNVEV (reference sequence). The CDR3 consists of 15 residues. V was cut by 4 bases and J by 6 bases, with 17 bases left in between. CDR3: CASSYTGPPWDTQYF. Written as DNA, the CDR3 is TGTGCCAGCAGTTATACAGGGCCTCCTTGGGATACGCAGTATTTT.

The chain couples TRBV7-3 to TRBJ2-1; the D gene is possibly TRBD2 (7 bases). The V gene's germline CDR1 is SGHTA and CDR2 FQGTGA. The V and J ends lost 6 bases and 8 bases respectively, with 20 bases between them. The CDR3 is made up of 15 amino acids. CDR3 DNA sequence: TGTGCCAGCAGTTTTGGGGGCGGGAGTATGGATGAGCAGTTCTTC. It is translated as CASSFGGGSMDEQFF.

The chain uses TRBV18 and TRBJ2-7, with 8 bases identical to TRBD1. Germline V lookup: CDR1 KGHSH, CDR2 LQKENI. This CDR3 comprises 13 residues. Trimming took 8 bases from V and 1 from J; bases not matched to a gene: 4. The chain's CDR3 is CASAGTGSYEQYF. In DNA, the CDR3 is TGTGCCAGCGCCGGGACAGGTTCCTACGAGCAGTACTTC.

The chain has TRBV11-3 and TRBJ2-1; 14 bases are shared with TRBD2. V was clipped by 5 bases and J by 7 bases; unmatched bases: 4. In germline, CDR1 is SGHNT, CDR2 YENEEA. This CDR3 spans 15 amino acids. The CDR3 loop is CASSPRLAGGNEQFF. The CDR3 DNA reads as TGTGCCAGCAGCCCTCGACTAGCGGGAGGGAATGAGCAGTTCTTC.

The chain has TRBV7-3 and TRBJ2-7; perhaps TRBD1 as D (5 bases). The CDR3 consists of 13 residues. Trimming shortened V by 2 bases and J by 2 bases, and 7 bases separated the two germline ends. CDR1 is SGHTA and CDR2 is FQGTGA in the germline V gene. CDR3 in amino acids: CASSLVGPYEQYF. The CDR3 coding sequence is TGTGCCAGCAGCTTAGTGGGGCCCTACGAGCAGTACTTC.

CDR3: CASSEARQGVRGYTF. The CDR3 bases are TGTGCCAGCAGTGAAGCGCGACAGGGGGTCCGTGGCTACACCTTC. The chain has TRBV2 and TRBJ1-2, with 9 nucleotides matching TRBD1. V shed 0 bases and J 7 bases; nucleotides not matched to a gene: 6. The CDR3 sequence is 15 residues long. Germline V lookup: CDR1 SNHLY, CDR2 FYNNEI.

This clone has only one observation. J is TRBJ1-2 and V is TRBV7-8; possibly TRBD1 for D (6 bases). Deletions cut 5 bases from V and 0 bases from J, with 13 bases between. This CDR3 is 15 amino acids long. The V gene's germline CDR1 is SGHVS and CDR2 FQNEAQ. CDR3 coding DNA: TGTGCCAGCAGCACACGACAGGACCCTAACTATGGCTACACCTTC. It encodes CASSTRQDPNYGYTF. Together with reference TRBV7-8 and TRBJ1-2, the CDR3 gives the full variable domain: GAGVSQSPRYKVAKRGQDVALRCDPISGHVSLFWYQQALGQGPEFLTYFQNEAQLDKSGLPSDRFFAERPEGSVSTLKIQRTQQEDSAVYLCASSTRQDPNYGYTFGSGTRLTVV.

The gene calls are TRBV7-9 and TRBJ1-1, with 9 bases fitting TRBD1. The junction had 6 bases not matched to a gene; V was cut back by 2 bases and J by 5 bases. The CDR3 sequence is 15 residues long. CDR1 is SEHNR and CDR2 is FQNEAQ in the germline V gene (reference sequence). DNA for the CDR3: TGTGCCAGCAGCTTACCGGACAGGGGTATGACTGAAGCTTTCTTT. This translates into CASSLPDRGMTEAFF.

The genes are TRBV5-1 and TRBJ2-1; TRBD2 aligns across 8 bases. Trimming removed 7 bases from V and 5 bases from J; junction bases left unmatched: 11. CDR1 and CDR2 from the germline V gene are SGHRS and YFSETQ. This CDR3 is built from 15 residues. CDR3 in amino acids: CASAGLLAENNEQFF. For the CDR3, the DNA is TGCGCCAGCGCCGGGTTACTAGCGGAGAACAATGAGCAGTTCTTC. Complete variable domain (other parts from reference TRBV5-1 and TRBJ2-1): KAGVTQTPRYLIKTRGQQVTLSCSPISGHRSVSWYQQTPGQGLQFLFEYFSETQRNKGNFPGRFSGRQFSNSRSEMNVSTLELGDSALYLCASAGLLAENNEQFFGPGTRLTVL.

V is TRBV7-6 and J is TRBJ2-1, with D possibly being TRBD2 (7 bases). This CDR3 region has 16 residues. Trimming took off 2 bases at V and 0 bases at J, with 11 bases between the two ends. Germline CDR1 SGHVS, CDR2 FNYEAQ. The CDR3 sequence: CASSLMRGGSYNEQFF. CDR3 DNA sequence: TGTGCCAGCAGCTTAATGAGGGGGGGCTCCTACAATGAGCAGTTCTTC.

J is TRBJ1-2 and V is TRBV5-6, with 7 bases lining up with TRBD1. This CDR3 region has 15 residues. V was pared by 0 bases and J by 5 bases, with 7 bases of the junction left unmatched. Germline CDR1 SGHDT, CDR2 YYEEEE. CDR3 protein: CASSLVDGTAYGYTF. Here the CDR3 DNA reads TGTGCCAGCAGCTTGGTGGATGGGACAGCATATGGCTACACCTTC.